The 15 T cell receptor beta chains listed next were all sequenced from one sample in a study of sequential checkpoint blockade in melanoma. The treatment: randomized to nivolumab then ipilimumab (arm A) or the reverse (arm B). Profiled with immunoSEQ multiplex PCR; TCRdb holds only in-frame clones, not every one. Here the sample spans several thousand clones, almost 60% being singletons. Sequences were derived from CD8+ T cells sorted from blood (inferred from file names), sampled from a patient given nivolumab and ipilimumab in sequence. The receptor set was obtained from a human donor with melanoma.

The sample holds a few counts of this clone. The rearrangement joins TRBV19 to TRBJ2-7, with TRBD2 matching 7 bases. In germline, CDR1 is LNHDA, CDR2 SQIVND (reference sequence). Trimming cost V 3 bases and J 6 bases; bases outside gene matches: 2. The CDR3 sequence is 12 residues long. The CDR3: CASSIWEGEQYF. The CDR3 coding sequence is TGTGCCAGTAGTATTTGGGAGGGCGAGCAGTACTTC.

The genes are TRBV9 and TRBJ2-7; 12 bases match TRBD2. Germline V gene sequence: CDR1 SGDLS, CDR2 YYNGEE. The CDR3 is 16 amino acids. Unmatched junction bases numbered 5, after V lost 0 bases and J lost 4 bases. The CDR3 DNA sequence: TGTGCCAGCAGCGTAGATGCTCTAGCGGGGGGGTACGAGCAGTACTTC. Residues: CASSVDALAGGYEQYF.

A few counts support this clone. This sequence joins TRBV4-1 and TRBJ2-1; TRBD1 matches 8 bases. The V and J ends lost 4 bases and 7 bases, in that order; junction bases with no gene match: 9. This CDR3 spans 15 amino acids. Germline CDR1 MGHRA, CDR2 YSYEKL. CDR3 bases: TGCGCCAGCAGCCTTCCCGGGACAGGTAAAAATGAGCAGTTCTTC. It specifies CASSLPGTGKNEQFF.

CDR3 in amino acids: CASSFEDRGSLIGYTF. CDR3 in DNA: TGTGCCAGCAGTTTCGAGGACAGGGGCTCCCTCATCGGCTACACCTTC. The chain couples TRBV27 to TRBJ1-2; 9 bases agree with TRBD1. There are 16 residues in the CDR3. Germline V lookup: CDR1 MNHEY, CDR2 SMNVEV (reference sequence). Trimming cost V 3 bases and J 8 bases; bases outside gene matches: 13.

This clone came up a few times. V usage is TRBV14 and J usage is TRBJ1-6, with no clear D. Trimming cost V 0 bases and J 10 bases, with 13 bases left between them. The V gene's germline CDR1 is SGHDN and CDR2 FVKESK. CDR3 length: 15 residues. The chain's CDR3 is CASSQELGSGSPLHF. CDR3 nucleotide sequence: TGTGCCAGCAGCCAAGAGCTGGGTAGCGGATCACCCCTCCACTTT.

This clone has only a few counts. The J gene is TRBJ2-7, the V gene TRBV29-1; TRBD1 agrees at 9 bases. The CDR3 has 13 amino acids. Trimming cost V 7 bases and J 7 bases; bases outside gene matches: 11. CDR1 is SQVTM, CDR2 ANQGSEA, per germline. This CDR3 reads CSAVAGQGGEQYF. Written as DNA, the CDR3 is TGCAGCGCCGTGGCGGGACAGGGAGGGGAGCAGTACTTC.

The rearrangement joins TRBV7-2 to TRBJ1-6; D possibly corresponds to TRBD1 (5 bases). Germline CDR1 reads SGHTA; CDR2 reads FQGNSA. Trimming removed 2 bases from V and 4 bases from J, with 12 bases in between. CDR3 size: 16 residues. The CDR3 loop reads CASSLTGPTYNSPLHF. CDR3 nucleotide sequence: TGTGCCAGCAGCTTAACAGGACCGACGTATAATTCACCCCTCCACTTT.

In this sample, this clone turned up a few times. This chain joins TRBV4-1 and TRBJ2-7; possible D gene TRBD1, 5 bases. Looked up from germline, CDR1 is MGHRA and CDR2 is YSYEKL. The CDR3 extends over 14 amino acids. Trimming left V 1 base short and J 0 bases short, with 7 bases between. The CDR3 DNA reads TGCGCCAGCAGCCAAGGCCAGGGCTCCTACGAGCAGTACTTC. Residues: CASSQGQGSYEQYF.

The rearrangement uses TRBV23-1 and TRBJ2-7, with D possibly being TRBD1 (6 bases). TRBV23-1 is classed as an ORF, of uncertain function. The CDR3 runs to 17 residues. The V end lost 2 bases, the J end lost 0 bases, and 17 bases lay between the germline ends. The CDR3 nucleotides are TGCGCCAGCAGTCAAACGGTAAAGGGGGTCCACTCCTACGAGCAGTACTTC. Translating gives CASSQTVKGVHSYEQYF.

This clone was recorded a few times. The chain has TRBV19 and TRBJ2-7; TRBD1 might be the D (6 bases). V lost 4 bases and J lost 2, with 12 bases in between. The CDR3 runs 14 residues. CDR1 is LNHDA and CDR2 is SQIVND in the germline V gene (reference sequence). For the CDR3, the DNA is TGTGCCAGTAGTACTCAGGGGCGGACCTACGAGCAGTACTTC. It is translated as CASSTQGRTYEQYF.

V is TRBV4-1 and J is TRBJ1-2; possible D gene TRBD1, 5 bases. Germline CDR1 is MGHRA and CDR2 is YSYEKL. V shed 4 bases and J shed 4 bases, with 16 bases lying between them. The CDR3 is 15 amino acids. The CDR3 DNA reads TGCGCCAGCAGCCCAGAGCCGGGGGTATCCTATGGCTACACCTTC. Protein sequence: CASSPEPGVSYGYTF.

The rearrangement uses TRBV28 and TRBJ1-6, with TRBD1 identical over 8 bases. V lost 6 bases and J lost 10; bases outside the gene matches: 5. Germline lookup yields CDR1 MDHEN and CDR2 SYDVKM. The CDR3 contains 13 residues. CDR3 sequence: CASSPRGHSPLHF. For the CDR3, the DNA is TGTGCCAGCAGCCCCAGGGGGCACTCACCCCTCCACTTT.

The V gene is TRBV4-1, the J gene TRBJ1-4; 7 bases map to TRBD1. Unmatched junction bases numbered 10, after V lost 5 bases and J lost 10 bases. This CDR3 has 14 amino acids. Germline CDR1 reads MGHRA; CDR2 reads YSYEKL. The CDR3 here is CASSVDRVGPKLFF. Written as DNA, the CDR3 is TGCGCCAGCAGCGTCGACAGGGTCGGTCCAAAACTGTTTTTT.

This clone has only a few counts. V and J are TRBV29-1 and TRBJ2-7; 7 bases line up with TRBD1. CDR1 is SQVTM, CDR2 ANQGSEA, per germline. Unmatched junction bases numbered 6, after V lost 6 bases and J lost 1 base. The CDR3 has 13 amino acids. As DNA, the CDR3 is TGCAGCGTAATCGGACAGGAATCCTACGAGCAGTACTTC. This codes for CSVIGQESYEQYF.

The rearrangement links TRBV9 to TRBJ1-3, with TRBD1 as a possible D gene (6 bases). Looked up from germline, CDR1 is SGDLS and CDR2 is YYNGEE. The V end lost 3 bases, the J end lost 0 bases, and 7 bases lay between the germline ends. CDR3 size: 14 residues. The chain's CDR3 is CASSEQGSGNTIYF. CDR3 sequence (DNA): TGTGCCAGCAGCGAACAGGGCTCTGGAAACACCATATATTTT.